This entry is about one TCR beta chain. What it recognizes is unknown. At the DNA level, this CDR3 is encoded by other sequences in the same sample as well. This CDR3 region has 16 residues. Germline CDR1 reads MDHEN; CDR2 reads SYDVKM. Deletions cut 3 bases from V and 0 bases from J, with 9 bases between. The data derive from a study of shared clonotypes between healthy human individuals. Study-wide background: Those who served as donors were two women and a few men between the ages of 18 and 49.

Roughly 200 ng DNA, tens of thousands of T cell genomes, went into each sorted-subset replicate PCR. Libraries were prepared by immunoSEQ multiplex PCR; TCRdb keeps only in-frame clonotypes and omits some of them. Of about 1,900,000 clones listed, about 95% are singletons. Naivety among CD8 cells was defined by CD45RO negativity and positive CCR7 selection, thereby excluding terminally differentiated effector memory CD45RA+ cells. The study's findings and limits: Larger richness was generally estimated for naive than memory subsets. The expectation was that sequencing depth would affect clonotype sharing among donors.

This chain connects TRBV28 to TRBJ1-6; possibly TRBD1 for D (6 bases). This TCR was recovered from a man aged 18 to 30 in good health. The material sequenced was naive CD8+ T cells sorted from blood. The CDR3 sequence: CASSFGGSSYNSPLHF. CDR3 nucleotide sequence: TGTGCCAGCAGTTTTGGGGGCAGCTCCTATAATTCACCCCTCCACTTT.